The 9 T cell receptor beta chains listed next were all sequenced from one sample in a study of human T cells and chemical hapten exposure. Via MiXCR, TCRdb re-called the RACE reads, giving one row per CDR3 protein. Here the sample spans just over 95,000 distinct CDR3 sequences, around a quarter being singletons. Time point indicated: patch test 3, about 24 weeks after DPC sensitization. Described treatment: therapeutic diphenylcyclopropenone sensitization with weekly scalp DPC. Sequences were derived from whole blood, sampled in connection with sensitization to the hapten diphenylcyclopropenone (DPC). Receptors originate from a man aged 35 to 55 with alopecia areata. Some clones in this sample may be carry-over from other donors' samples.

V and J are TRBV5-6 and TRBJ2-1, with 8 bases aligning to TRBD1. Germline V gene sequence: CDR1 SGHDT, CDR2 YYEEEE. CDR3 size: 16 residues. Trimming took 0 bases from V and 3 from J; bases not matched to a gene: 5. DNA of the CDR3: TGTGCCAGCAGCTTGGAGCAGGGGGCCATCTACAATGAGCAGTTCTTC. Its protein product is CASSLEQGAIYNEQFF.

The rearrangement uses TRBV6-2 or TRBV6-3 and TRBJ2-4; TRBD2 aligns across 8 bases. The CDR3 sequence is 12 residues long. CDR1 is MNHEY, CDR2 SVGEGT, per germline. Germline trimming cut 1 base from V and 15 bases from J; bases unmatched to any gene: 5. CDR3 in amino acids: CASSYWSGSRYF. The CDR3 DNA reads TGTGCCAGCAGTTACTGGAGCGGGAGCCGGTACTTC.

The chain links TRBV9 to TRBJ2-2; D perhaps matches TRBD2 (5 bases). This CDR3 spans 14 amino acids. Between the trimmed V and J ends, which lost 4 bases and 5 bases, there was a span of 12 bases. Looked up from germline, CDR1 is SGDLS and CDR2 is YYNGEE. CDR3 sequence reads: CASSNFGGTGELFF. For the CDR3, the DNA is TGTGCCAGCAGCAATTTCGGAGGAACCGGGGAGCTGTTTTTT.

This clonotype was counted only a few times. The chain recombines TRBV3-1 with TRBJ2-7; no clear D gene. Germline V gene sequence: CDR1 LGHDT, CDR2 YNNKEL (reference sequence). The V end lost 0 bases, the J end lost 6 bases, and 6 bases lay between the germline ends. There are 12 residues in the CDR3. CDR3 in DNA: TGTGCCAGCAGCCAAGATCCCGGCGAGCAGTACTTC. The encoded protein is CASSQDPGEQYF.

This chain joins TRBV6-1 and TRBJ2-7; 10 bases agree with TRBD1. The length of the CDR3 is 14 residues. V shed 6 bases and J 2 bases; nucleotides not matched to a gene: 4. Germline CDR1 and CDR2: MNHNS and SASEGT. In DNA form, the CDR3 reads TGTGCCAGCAGAGTAGGACAGGGGGCCTACGAGCAGTACTTC. This gives the protein CASRVGQGAYEQYF.

The gene calls are TRBV11-1 and TRBJ1-1, with a possible D match to TRBD1 (6 bases). This CDR3 spans 13 amino acids. V lost 3 bases and J lost 4, with 9 bases in between. From germline, CDR1 is SGHAT and CDR2 FQDESV (reference sequence). The CDR3 DNA is TGTGCCAGCAGCTTTCAGGGGCCCACTGAAGCTTTCTTT. Translated, it gives CASSFQGPTEAFF.

The chain is built from TRBV7-9 and TRBJ1-1; 8 bases fit TRBD1. The CDR3 is 14 residues long. Germline V CDR1 and CDR2: SEHNR, FQNEAQ (reference sequence). Trimming cost V 5 bases and J 4 bases; bases outside gene matches: 6. CDR3 loop: CASSPRGPGTEAFF. The CDR3 bases are TGTGCCAGCAGCCCCAGGGGGCCCGGCACTGAAGCTTTCTTT.

This clonotype was counted a few times. This sequence joins TRBV5-1 and TRBJ2-5; 8 bases are a match to TRBD1. The CDR3 extends over 14 amino acids. Germline CDR1 is SGHRS and CDR2 is YFSETQ. Trimming removed 4 bases from V and 5 bases from J; junction bases left unmatched: 7. The CDR3 DNA reads as TGCGCCAGCAGCGCAGGGGGCGTCGGGGAGACCCAGTACTTC. The encoded protein is CASSAGGVGETQYF.

The gene calls are TRBV10-2 and TRBJ1-5; TRBD1 agrees at 8 bases. With V trimmed by 5 bases and J by 6 bases, 6 bases remained unmatched. Germline CDR1 is WSHSY and CDR2 is SAAADI. CDR3 length: 14 residues. CDR3 residues: CASSLGGTGQPQHF. CDR3 coding DNA: TGCGCCAGCAGTCTAGGGGGGACAGGTCAGCCCCAGCATTTT.